This T cell receptor (beta chain) was captured by sequencing in a study of T-cell reconstitution after alpha-beta-depleted transplantation in children. This clonotype came up a few times. The V gene end was trimmed by 7 bases and the J gene end by 5 bases; junction bases not matched to a gene: 8. CDR1 and CDR2 from the germline V gene are LNHDA and SQIVND (reference sequence). The CDR3 totals 14 residues. Preparation of the TCRbeta library involved a method that used unique molecular identifiers. TCRdb reprocessed the PCR reads with MiXCR, giving one entry per CDR3 protein. Altogether nearly 550,000 distinct CDR3 sequences are present, approximately 20% being singletons, with the ten largest covering less than 4%.

The V and J genes are TRBV19 and TRBJ1-5, with 7 positions matching TRBD1. Sequenced here: PBMCs from the stem cell graft donor, sampled from the stem cell graft. The receptor comes from a human donor who donated a stem cell graft to a child with acute lymphoblastic leukemia. The CDR3 region has the DNA TGTGCCAGTACCCCCGGGACAGACCATCAGCCCCAGCATTTT. Its translation: CASTPGTDHQPQHF. Combining the CDR3 with reference TRBV19 and TRBJ1-5 gives the whole variable domain DGGITQSPKYLFRKEGQNVTLSCEQNLNHDAMYWYRQDPGQGLRLIYYSQIVNDFQKGDIAEGYSVSREKKESFPLTVTSAQKNPTAFYLCASTPGTDHQPQHFGDGTRLSIL.